These 15 T cell receptor beta chains share one sample of origin, sequenced in a study of OX40 agonist ivuxolimab in advanced cancers. Only in-frame clones appear in the TCRdb table, and some are missing; sequencing was by immunoSEQ multiplex PCR. The sample lists about 110,000 clones; 80% to 95% were seen once. The material sequenced was CD4+ or CD8+ T cells sorted from blood, taken in a trial of the OX40 agonist ivuxolimab. The source is an adult with an advanced solid tumor such as melanoma, head and neck, liver or kidney cancer.

The chain has TRBV29-1 and TRBJ2-3; D may be TRBD1 (8 bases). Germline CDR1 and CDR2: SQVTM and ANQGSEA. This CDR3 comprises 14 residues. V was shortened by 4 bases and J by 1 base, with 12 bases between the two germline ends. The CDR3 nucleotides read TGCAGCGTTGGGGGGGGACAGGGCACAGATACGCAGTATTTT. Amino acids: CSVGGGQGTDTQYF.

The chain recombines TRBV9 with TRBJ2-2; tentatively, D is TRBD2 (6 bases). The CDR3 is 14 residues long. Per the germline V gene, CDR1 is SGDLS and CDR2 is YYNGEE. Trimming stripped 8 bases from V and 3 bases from J, with 14 bases between. The CDR3 loop is CASGGRLHTGELFF. The CDR3 bases are TGTGCCAGTGGGGGGAGGCTGCACACCGGGGAGCTGTTTTTT.

The chain recombines TRBV27 with TRBJ2-1; 8 bases are shared with TRBD2. The CDR3 length is 18 residues. The V and J ends lost 8 bases and 3 bases, in that order; junction bases with no gene match: 18. Per the germline V gene, CDR1 is MNHEY and CDR2 is SMNVEV (reference sequence). The CDR3 protein is CASRPPVPASGRYNEQFF. CDR3 sequence (DNA): TGTGCCAGCCGCCCCCCTGTTCCGGCTAGCGGGCGCTACAATGAGCAGTTCTTC.

The chain uses TRBV29-1 and TRBJ2-5; D ambiguous. Trimming left V 4 bases short and J 2 bases short, with 8 bases between. The germline V gene has CDR1 SQVTM and CDR2 ANQGSEA. CDR3 size: 12 residues. The CDR3 region is CSVVRIQETQYF. The CDR3 DNA is TGCAGCGTTGTTAGAATACAAGAGACCCAGTACTTC.

The chain joins TRBV5-4 to TRBJ1-2; 7 positions match TRBD1. Per the germline V gene, CDR1 is SGHNT and CDR2 is YYREEE (reference sequence). V trimming: 4 bases; J trimming: 3 bases; junction bases outside the gene matches: 9. The CDR3 runs 15 residues. Here the CDR3 reads CASSQPRGADYGYTF. The CDR3, as DNA: TGTGCCAGCAGCCAGCCCAGGGGGGCCGACTATGGCTACACCTTC.

V and J are TRBV14 and TRBJ2-1; 11 nucleotides match TRBD2. This CDR3 region has 13 residues. V was pared by 1 base and J by 10 bases, with 0 bases of the junction left unmatched. CDR1 is SGHDN, CDR2 FVKESK, per germline. CDR3 region: CASSQGLAGEQFF. The CDR3 region has the DNA TGTGCCAGCAGCCAAGGACTAGCGGGGGAGCAGTTCTTC. The whole variable domain, remainder taken from reference TRBV14 and TRBJ2-1, is EAGVTQFPSHSVIEKGQTVTLRCDPISGHDNLYWYRRVMGKEIKFLLHFVKESKQDESGMPNNRFLAERTGGTYSTLKVQPAELEDSGVYFCASSQGLAGEQFFGPGTRLTVL.

The chain employs TRBV15 and TRBJ2-2; D might be TRBD1 (6 bases). CDR1 is LNHNV, CDR2 YYDKDF, per germline (reference sequence). There are 15 residues in the CDR3. V was cut by 1 base and J by 3 bases, with 9 bases left in between. The CDR3 is CATSRGDTYTGELFF. CDR3 nucleotides: TGTGCCACCAGCAGAGGGGACACATACACCGGGGAGCTGTTTTTT.

V and J are TRBV9 and TRBJ2-7; unclear D gene. V gave up 0 bases and J gave up 8 bases, with 15 bases separating them. Per the germline V gene, CDR1 is SGDLS and CDR2 is YYNGEE. The CDR3 sequence is 14 residues long. The CDR3 nucleotides are TGTGCCAGCAGCGTAGGAGGTAGGAGTGCAAAGCAGTACTTC. As protein: CASSVGGRSAKQYF.

The J gene is TRBJ1-4, the V gene TRBV6-5, with D maybe TRBD1 (5 bases). Trimming took off 5 bases at V and 10 bases at J, with 20 bases between the two ends. CDR1 and CDR2 from the germline V gene are MNHEY and SVGAGI. This CDR3 has 15 amino acids. The CDR3 DNA is TGTGCCAGCAGTCGGGTGGCAGACAAGAGGGGAAAACTGTTTTTT. Protein: CASSRVADKRGKLFF.

In this sample, this clone turned up a few times. The same CDR3 can be traced to other DNA sequences in this sample. The genes are TRBV7-9 and TRBJ1-5; perhaps TRBD1 as D (5 bases). Trimming removed 3 bases from V and 4 bases from J, with 7 bases in between. In germline, CDR1 is SEHNR, CDR2 FQNEAQ (reference sequence). The CDR3 is 13 amino acids. Written as DNA, the CDR3 is TGTGCCAGCAGCTTGGGGGAGAATCAGCCCCAGCATTTT. This encodes CASSLGENQPQHF.

In its sample, this clone was seen a few times. The V call is TRBV2, the J call TRBJ1-1; no reliable D call. This CDR3 spans 13 amino acids. V shed 11 bases and J shed 0 bases, with 13 bases lying between them. Looked up from germline, CDR1 is SNHLY and CDR2 is FYNNEI. CDR3 DNA: TGTGCCTCCTCTCTTACAATGAACACTGAAGCTTTCTTT. It is translated as CASSLTMNTEAFF. The whole variable domain, remainder taken from reference TRBV2 and TRBJ1-1, is EPEVTQTPSHQVTQMGQEVILRCVPISNHLYFYWYRQILGQKVEFLVSFYNNEISEKSEIFDDQFSVERPDGSNFTLKIRSTKLEDSAMYFCASSLTMNTEAFFGQGTRLTVV.

This chain uses TRBV18 with TRBJ2-3; 9 nucleotides align to TRBD1. Germline CDR1 is KGHSH and CDR2 is LQKENI. V trimming: 3 bases; J trimming: 4 bases; junction bases outside the gene matches: 2. The length of the CDR3 is 14 residues. CDR3 nucleotide sequence: TGTGCCAGCTCACCCCGGACAGGGGCAGATACGCAGTATTTT. This translates into CASSPRTGADTQYF.

The chain links TRBV15 to TRBJ2-5; tentative D call: TRBD1 (7 bases). The V gene lost 5 bases and the J gene lost 5 bases, with 12 bases spanning the gap. Germline assignment: CDR1 LNHNV and CDR2 YYDKDF (reference sequence). CDR3 length equals 13 residues. Written as DNA, the CDR3 is TGTGCCACCAGCGGGCCAGGGGGGGAGACCCAGTACTTC. This codes for CATSGPGGETQYF.

This chain connects TRBV7-9 to TRBJ1-5, with no clear D. This CDR3 region has 17 residues. With 3 bases removed from V and 4 bases from J, the gap between germline ends came to 19 bases. Germline CDR1 is SEHNR and CDR2 is FQNEAQ (reference sequence). The CDR3 nucleotides are TGTGCCAGCAGCTTGACGCTCAGTGGTATAACAAATCAGCCCCAGCATTTT. This translates into CASSLTLSGITNQPQHF.

This chain joins TRBV11-2 and TRBJ2-5, with a weak D call TRBD2 (7 bases). Trimming left V 2 bases short and J 1 base short, with 14 bases between. The CDR3 covers 16 residues. The germline CDR1 and CDR2 sequences are SGHAT and FQNNGV. The DNA of the CDR3 is TGTGCCAGCAGCTTACGGCCCGGGGGGCTCCAAGAGACCCAGTACTTC. Translating gives CASSLRPGGLQETQYF.